Presented here are 4 T cell receptor beta chains from one specimen sequenced in a study of beta chain features in type 1 diabetes. Findings of the study overall: When Type 1 diabetes patients were examined, their TCRB CDR3s proved moderately but significantly shorter in all four CD4+ subsets.

Their recognized antigens are unknown. TCRB transcripts that were expressed got sequenced, as all of the isolated RNA had been reverse transcribed. TCRdb's copy holds only in-frame clones and misses some; the assay was immunoSEQ multiplex PCR. Of some 160,000 clones listed, 6.5% to 10% are singletons. Input material: central memory CD4+ T cells from blood. These receptors all come from a woman between 18 and 29 years old with type 1 diabetes.

The table lists this clone with a few counts. The rearrangement links TRBV4-3 to TRBJ2-3, with 8 nucleotides matching TRBD2. CDR1 is LGHNA, CDR2 YSLEER, per germline. V shed 4 bases and J 5 bases; nucleotides not matched to a gene: 5. The CDR3 has 14 residues. The CDR3 DNA is TGCGCCAGCAGCCGGCGGGGGGCCGTAGATACGCAGTATTTT. Protein: CASSRRGAVDTQYF.

This rearrangement joins TRBV4-1 to TRBJ2-3, with D maybe TRBD2 (6 bases). The V and J ends lost 5 bases and 0 bases respectively, with 15 bases between them. The germline V gene has CDR1 MGHRA and CDR2 YSYEKL. This CDR3 is built from 16 residues. CDR3 residues: CASSTPPRGSTDTQYF. The CDR3 DNA reads TGCGCCAGCAGCACCCCTCCCCGGGGGAGCACAGATACGCAGTATTTT.

This clone turned up a few times. The V call is TRBV5-5, the J call TRBJ2-5; 10 positions agree with TRBD2. Germline CDR1 reads SGHKS; CDR2 reads YYEKEE (reference sequence). Trimming cost V 0 bases and J 5 bases; bases outside gene matches: 7. There are 16 residues in the CDR3. This CDR3 is CASSLGGGLARETQYF. The CDR3 DNA follows: TGTGCCAGCAGCTTGGGTGGGGGACTAGCGCGCGAGACCCAGTACTTC.

This clone was seen only a few times. This chain connects TRBV25-1 to TRBJ2-7; weak D call: TRBD1 (5 bases). This CDR3 is built from 14 residues. Trimming took off 4 bases at V and 2 bases at J, with 12 bases between the two ends. From germline, CDR1 is MGHDK and CDR2 SYGVNS. CDR3 bases: TGTGCCAGCAGTGTGGACATAGTGCCCTACGAGCAGTACTTC. This codes for CASSVDIVPYEQYF.